A selection of T cell receptor beta chains follows, all from one sample in a study of Ad26.COV2.S vaccination and SARS-CoV-2 variants. Libraries were prepared by immunoSEQ multiplex PCR; TCRdb keeps only in-frame clonotypes and omits some of them. The sample records around 240,000 clones, approximately 87% being singletons. The specimen was peripheral blood, collected in a trial of Ad26.COV2.S vaccine versus placebo. Receptor source: a person aged 18 to 59 who received the Ad26.COV2.S COVID-19 vaccine or a placebo. The CDR3 runs from the conserved cysteine through the conserved F or W. The D gene is left open where the match is weak. Some rows mark clone size as missing; the rest say once, few, many or name a class of expanded clone.

D: TRBD2; size: few; J: TRBJ2-5; V: TRBV7-3; DNA: TGTGCCAGCAGCCGTGGGGGAGCGGGAGGCGAGACCCAGTACTTC; CDR3: CASSRGGAGGETQYF
D: -; size: -; J: TRBJ2-7; V: TRBV19; DNA: TGTGCCAGTAGTATGCAGGGGCTGACCTACGAGCAGTACTTC; CDR3: CASSMQGLTYEQYF
D: -; size: -; J: TRBJ1-4; V: TRBV10-3; DNA: TGTGCCATCGGGGCCATCTTAACTGCCACTAATGAAAAACTGTTTTTT; CDR3: CAIGAILTATNEKLFF
D: TRBD1; size: -; J: TRBJ1-5; V: TRBV19; DNA: TGTGCCAGTACCTCGCTGGCAGGACAGGGTTCTGGGGGCAATCAGCCCCAGCATTTT; CDR3: CASTSLAGQGSGGNQPQHF
D: -; size: -; J: TRBJ2-3; V: TRBV27; DNA: TGTGCCAGCAGTTTAGTGGGGGGACATACGCAGTATTTT; CDR3: CASSLVGGHTQYF
D: TRBD1; size: -; J: TRBJ1-2; V: TRBV18; DNA: TGTGCCAGCTCACCGGGACAGGGGGACAACTATGGCTACACCTTC; CDR3: CASSPGQGDNYGYTF
D: -; size: -; J: TRBJ2-1; V: TRBV2; DNA: TGTGCCAGCAGTGAAGAGCAGTCAGGTGAGCAGTTCTTC; CDR3: CASSEEQSGEQFF
D: -; size: -; J: TRBJ2-7; V: TRBV21-1; DNA: TGTGCCAGCAGCAACCGGGACAGGGGCCATGAGCAGTACTTC; CDR3: CASSNRDRGHEQYF
D: -; size: -; J: TRBJ2-1; V: TRBV18; DNA: TGTGCCAGCTCACCACCGTTCCCGGCTGAGCAGTTCTTC; CDR3: CASSPPFPAEQFF
D: TRBD1; size: few; J: TRBJ2-7; V: TRBV4-1; DNA: TGCGCCAGCAGCCAAGGACAGGGGGCCGACTACGAGCAGTACTTC; CDR3: CASSQGQGADYEQYF
D: -; size: -; J: TRBJ1-3; V: TRBV3-1/TRBV3-2; DNA: TGTGCCAGCAGCCGGAGGGAGTCCTCTGGAAACACCATATATTTT; CDR3: CASSRRESSGNTIYF
D: TRBD2; size: -; J: TRBJ2-3; V: TRBV4-2; DNA: TGTGCCAGCAGCCGAGCCGAACTAGCGGGGGGGACCACAGATACGCAGTATTTT; CDR3: CASSRAELAGGTTDTQYF
D: -; size: -; J: TRBJ2-1; V: TRBV9; DNA: TGTGCCAGCAGCGCACTGACGGGTTACAATGAGCAGTTCTTC; CDR3: CASSALTGYNEQFF
D: -; size: -; J: TRBJ1-4; V: TRBV20-1; DNA: TGCAGTGCTAGAACTCCGGCAAAACTGTTTTTT; CDR3: CSARTPAKLFF
D: TRBD2; size: -; J: TRBJ2-3; V: TRBV5-1; DNA: TGCGCCAGCAAGGACGGGAGGGGCACAGATACGCAGTATTTT; CDR3: CASKDGRGTDTQYF
D: TRBD1; size: -; J: TRBJ1-2; V: TRBV11-2; DNA: TGTGCCAGCAGCGTCACAGGGGGCAATGAAGGCTACACCTTC; CDR3: CASSVTGGNEGYTF
D: -; size: -; J: TRBJ2-7; V: TRBV30; DNA: TGTGCCTGGAGGGGGGACGGCTCCTACGAGCAGTACTTC; CDR3: CAWRGDGSYEQYF
D: -; size: -; J: TRBJ1-2; V: TRBV3-1/TRBV3-2; DNA: TGTGCCAGCAGTCTTAAACAGGGAGAGGGCTACACCTTC; CDR3: CASSLKQGEGYTF
D: TRBD2; size: once; J: TRBJ2-3; V: TRBV7-2; DNA: TGTGCCAGCAGCTTTAGCGGGGGAGCTAGCACAGATACGCAGTATTTT; CDR3: CASSFSGGASTDTQYF
D: -; size: -; J: TRBJ2-2; V: TRBV5-1; DNA: TGCGCCAGCAGCTTGGAGTTTGGGTTCGGGGAGCTGTTTTTT; CDR3: CASSLEFGFGELFF
D: TRBD2; size: -; J: TRBJ2-1; V: TRBV6-5; DNA: TGTGCCAGCAGTTACGGGACTAGCCTCGGGTACAATGAGCAGTTCTTC; CDR3: CASSYGTSLGYNEQFF
D: -; size: -; J: TRBJ2-3; V: TRBV11-2; DNA: TGTGCCAGCAGCTTAGGTCCGCTGACATTGGATACGCAGTATTTT; CDR3: CASSLGPLTLDTQYF
D: TRBD1; size: -; J: TRBJ2-3; V: TRBV11-1; DNA: TGTGCCAGCAGCTTAGAGGGACAGGGGATATTAGATACGCAGTATTTT; CDR3: CASSLEGQGILDTQYF
D: -; size: -; J: TRBJ2-5; V: TRBV7-2; DNA: TGTGCCAGCAACCCCCGAGGGGGGGAGGAGACCCAGTACTTC; CDR3: CASNPRGGEETQYF
D: TRBD2; size: -; J: TRBJ2-7; V: TRBV27; DNA: TGTGCCAGCAGTTTCGGACTAGCGGATCCCTACGAGCAGTACTTC; CDR3: CASSFGLADPYEQYF
D: -; size: -; J: TRBJ2-4; V: TRBV28; DNA: TGTGCCGCCGTCGGGGTGGAAAACATTCAGTACTTC; CDR3: CAAVGVENIQYF
D: TRBD1; size: -; J: TRBJ2-7; V: TRBV6-2/TRBV6-3; DNA: TGTGCCAGCAGTCCCCACCGGGACAGGGTCTACGAGCAGTACTTC; CDR3: CASSPHRDRVYEQYF
D: -; size: -; J: TRBJ1-4; V: TRBV2; DNA: TGTGCCAGCAGTTCGGTCGGGACGGCTAATGAAAAACTGTTTTTT; CDR3: CASSSVGTANEKLFF
D: -; size: -; J: TRBJ1-1; V: TRBV11-2; DNA: TGTGCCAGCAGCGGGGCCGGACATGACACTGAAGCTTTCTTT; CDR3: CASSGAGHDTEAFF
D: TRBD1; size: -; J: TRBJ1-4; V: TRBV7-6; DNA: TGTGCCAGCAGCTTAGGGGCCGGGACAGGGAGCGAAAAACTGTTTTTT; CDR3: CASSLGAGTGSEKLFF
D: -; size: -; J: TRBJ2-7; V: TRBV7-2; DNA: TGTGCCAGCAGCTTAGTGGGCGGGACCTACGAGCAGTACTTC; CDR3: CASSLVGGTYEQYF
D: -; size: -; J: TRBJ2-5; V: TRBV11-3; DNA: TGTGCCAGCAGCCTAACACTTTCCTCCGAGACCCAGTACTTC; CDR3: CASSLTLSSETQYF
D: -; size: -; J: TRBJ1-6; V: TRBV3-1/TRBV3-2; DNA: TGTGCCAGCAGCCAAGACAGTCCTAATTCACCCCTCCACTTT; CDR3: CASSQDSPNSPLHF
D: -; size: -; J: TRBJ2-7; V: TRBV18; DNA: TGTGCCAGCTCACCACCGGGCAGGGACGAGCAGTACTTC; CDR3: CASSPPGRDEQYF
D: -; size: -; J: TRBJ2-7; V: TRBV9; DNA: TGTGCCAGCAGCGTAGCTGGGTCTTCCACCTACGAGCAGTACTTC; CDR3: CASSVAGSSTYEQYF
D: TRBD1; size: -; J: TRBJ1-6; V: TRBV19; DNA: TGTGCCAGTAGTACGAGACAGGGAGGCAATTCACCCCTCCACTTT; CDR3: CASSTRQGGNSPLHF